This T cell receptor (beta chain) emerged from a study of OX40 agonist ivuxolimab in advanced cancers. The wider study: Every 2 weeks, patients got intravenous ivuxolimab at one of six dose levels (0.01-10 mg/kg). Among those enrolled, mean age was about 58 years (range roughly 23 to 85) and less than 90% were male.

The repertoire was sequenced with immunoSEQ multiplex PCR; TCRdb's copy has only in-frame clones and lacks some. There are 69,000 or so clones in the sample; around 84% occur only once, and approximately 6.8% lies in the top ten. Trimming stripped 0 bases from V and 5 bases from J, with 11 bases between. The CDR3 contains 15 residues. The germline CDR1 and CDR2 sequences are ENHRY and SYGVKD. J is TRBJ2-1 and V is TRBV10-3; no clear D. Sequenced material: CD4+ or CD8+ T cells sorted from blood, taken in a trial of the OX40 agonist ivuxolimab. This TCR derives from an adult with an advanced solid tumor such as melanoma, head and neck, liver or kidney cancer. CDR3 coding DNA: TGTGCCATCAGTGAGTCGACGGCGCCAAACAATGAGCAGTTCTTC. Its translation is CAISESTAPNNEQFF.